This TCR beta chain was sequenced in a study of technical replicates of blood from a few donors (dated by TCRdb to about 2017). The cysteine opens and the phenylalanine closes a CDR3 of 16 amino acids. Only the CDR3 part of the read is kept: 48 bases, read in frame from the first base. CDR1 and CDR2 are drawn from the germline V gene (reference sequence): GTSNPN, SVGIG. At the junction V is shortened by 1 base and J by 7 bases; bases outside the gene matches: 12. As concerns this clone: The antigen it recognizes is unknown. There are no base qualities to consult, and no much larger clone falls within one base.

The library was obtained by the immunoSEQ multiplex PCR assay. Imported from immuneACCESS, the table was reduced by TCRdb to in-frame sequences with V and J called. These copies leave out some clones; in studies compared against another copy, an unresolved V gene accounts for under half, and the cause of the remainder is not known. This sample is represented by nearly 80,000 clones; approximately 93% of them were singletons. The ten most abundant clones make up approximately 0.35% of the sample. The V and J segments used are TRBV30 and TRBJ1-5; 8 central nucleotides agree with TRBD1. The origin of this receptor is a human donor in good health. The sequencing sample was made of T cells isolated from PBMCs. The DNA is TGTGCCTGGAGTGCCCCGGACAGGGTCCAGGGCCAGCCCCAGCATTTT. Its protein is CAWSAPDRVQGQPQHF.